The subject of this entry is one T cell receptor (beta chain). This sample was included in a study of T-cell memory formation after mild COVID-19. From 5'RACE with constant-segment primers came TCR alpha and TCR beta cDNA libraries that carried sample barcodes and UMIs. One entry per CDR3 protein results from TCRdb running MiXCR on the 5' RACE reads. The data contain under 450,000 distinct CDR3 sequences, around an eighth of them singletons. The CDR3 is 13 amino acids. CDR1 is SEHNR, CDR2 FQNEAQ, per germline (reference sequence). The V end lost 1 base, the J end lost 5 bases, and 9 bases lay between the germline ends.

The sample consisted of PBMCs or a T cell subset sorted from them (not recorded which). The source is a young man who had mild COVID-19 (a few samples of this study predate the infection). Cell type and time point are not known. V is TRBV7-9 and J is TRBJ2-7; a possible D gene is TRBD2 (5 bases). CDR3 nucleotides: TGTGCCAGCAGCTTAGGGGGTAGCGACGAGCAGTACGTC. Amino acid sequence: CASSLGGSDEQYV.